This TCR beta chain was retrieved from a study of blood T cell repertoires in COVID-19. In the original analysis: Amplified reference gene primers provided the basis for estimating nucleated cell counts. Some clones are missing from TCRdb's copy, which holds only in-frame ones; the method was immunoSEQ multiplex PCR. V and J calls and clone size are given by that table; D and trimming were obtained from the DNA. The sample includes over 400,000 clones, 85% to 90% of them seen just once. This receptor was obtained from a woman aged 45-65 years with COVID-19, enrolled during active disease. The sequenced sample consisted of peripheral blood.

The CDR3: CASSEGDRPNTGELFF. The CDR3 DNA is TGTGCCAGCAGCGAGGGGGACAGGCCAAACACCGGGGAGCTGTTTTTT. J is TRBJ2-2 and V is TRBV9; 8 nucleotides align to TRBD1. The CDR3 is 16 amino acids. The J segment lost 2 bases and the V segment lost 3 bases, leaving 6 bases of the junction unmatched. The V gene's germline CDR1 is SGDLS and CDR2 YYNGEE.